A selection of T cell receptor beta chains follows, all from one sample in a study of blood T cell repertoires in COVID-19. Using immunoSEQ multiplex PCR, the repertoire was profiled, and TCRdb retains in-frame clones only, with some absent. Of over 110,000 clones in the sample, around 80% were seen once. Sequences were obtained from peripheral blood. Receptors originate from a man between 60 and 75 years old with active or convalescent COVID-19. Both conserved end residues are part of each CDR3. The order of the fields is J gene, D gene, clone size, V gene, CDR3 DNA, CDR3 protein. D genes are given only for firm matches. Expanded clones get a size class; other rows say once, few or many, or leave the size out.

>TRBJ2-1|NA|once|TRBV27
TGTGCCAGCCGATTCGGTAGTTTCGGGGCCTACAATGAGCAGTTCTTC
CASRFGSFGAYNEQFF
>TRBJ1-4|NA|NA|TRBV19
TGTGCCAGTAGTGCGACAGCAACTAATGAAAAACTGTTTTTT
CASSATATNEKLFF
>TRBJ1-6|NA|NA|TRBV10-3
TGTGCCATCAGTGAGTCGACGACAGGCCCTTCACCCCTCCACTTT
CAISESTTGPSPLHF
>TRBJ1-5|NA|few|TRBV30
TGTGCCTGGAATGGACAGCGCAATCAGCCCCAGCATTTT
CAWNGQRNQPQHF
>TRBJ2-2|NA|once|TRBV4-1
TGCGCCAGCAGCCAAGTTGCCAGGGGAGCGAACACCGGGGAGCTGTTTTTT
CASSQVARGANTGELFF
>TRBJ2-1|TRBD2|NA|TRBV19
TGTGCCAGTAGTACCCGAAGGCGGGGGTTCTCCTACAATGAGCAGTTCTTC
CASSTRRRGFSYNEQFF
>TRBJ1-2|NA|NA|TRBV11-2
TGTGCCAGCAGCTTTACAAACTATGGCTACACCTTC
CASSFTNYGYTF
>TRBJ1-1|TRBD1|once|TRBV6-1
TGTGCCAGCAGTGACGGGACAGGGCATACTGAAGCTTTCTTT
CASSDGTGHTEAFF
>TRBJ2-3|NA|NA|TRBV19
TGTGCCAGTAGTCCCCTAGGGGCAGGGATAGATACGCAGTATTTT
CASSPLGAGIDTQYF
>TRBJ2-3|NA|NA|TRBV21-1
TGTGCCAGCAGGAGGACGCAGTATTTT
CASRRTQYF
>TRBJ1-2|TRBD1|NA|TRBV7-2
TGTGCCAGCAGCACTAAGGGAGGCGACAGGGGAGGGGGCTACACCTTC
CASSTKGGDRGGGYTF
>TRBJ2-3|TRBD2|once|TRBV5-1
TGCGCCAGCAGCTTGGGACTAGCGGGGGCCGGGACAGATACGCAGTATTTT
CASSLGLAGAGTDTQYF
>TRBJ1-6|TRBD1|NA|TRBV7-2
TGTGCCAGCAGCTCCGGGACAGGGGTTTTGAGAAATTCACCCCTCCACTTT
CASSSGTGVLRNSPLHF
>TRBJ1-1|TRBD1|NA|TRBV4-3
TGCGCCAGCGGTCCCCAGGGGGCGGGAGCTGAAGCTTTCTTT
CASGPQGAGAEAFF
>TRBJ2-1|NA|NA|TRBV11-3
TGTGCCAGCAGCTTAGAGGGGGCAACATTAATTCCTGAGCAGTTCTTC
CASSLEGATLIPEQFF
>TRBJ2-1|TRBD2|NA|TRBV24-1
TGTGCCACCAGTGAGCCCGGGACTAGGGATGAGCAGTTCTTC
CATSEPGTRDEQFF
>TRBJ1-5|NA|NA|TRBV3-1/TRBV3-2
TGTGCCAGCAGTCTCGGGCCGGCCTCGGGGACCCAGCATTTT
CASSLGPASGTQHF
>TRBJ2-5|NA|NA|TRBV11-3
TGTGCCAGCAGCTCACCTCTCCTGGCAGAGACCCAGTACTTC
CASSSPLLAETQYF
>TRBJ2-1|TRBD1|once|TRBV4-3
TGCGCCAGCAGCCCCCGGACAGGGAGGTTGGATGAGCAGTTCTTC
CASSPRTGRLDEQFF
>TRBJ2-3|TRBD2|NA|TRBV10-3
TGTGCCATCAGTGGCGGGACTAGCGACTTAGCAGATACGCAGTATTTT
CAISGGTSDLADTQYF
>TRBJ2-7|NA|NA|TRBV9
TGTGCCAGCAGCACCGAAAATTCGGGGTCCGGCGAGCAGTACTTC
CASSTENSGSGEQYF
>TRBJ2-1|TRBD1|NA|TRBV25-1
TGTGCCAGCAGTGTGGACAGGGAGGTCACAATTTGGGACAATGAGCAGTTCTTC
CASSVDREVTIWDNEQFF
>TRBJ1-2|NA|once|TRBV5-6
TGTGCCAGCAGCTTGGGGCACCCGGGGAACTATGGCTACACCTTC
CASSLGHPGNYGYTF